This T cell receptor (beta chain) derives from a study of blood T cell repertoires in COVID-19. As for the study in general: Sites in the United States, Italy and Spain provided acute and convalescent COVID-19 samples. Sample material is recorded as cDNA or gDNA derived from T cells, B-cell-depleted T cells, or PBMCs.

Original analysis: From reference gene primer amplification, estimates of nucleated cell counts were derived. Produced via immunoSEQ multiplex PCR; TCRdb's table is partial and in-frame only. V, J and clone size were drawn from that table, and D and trimming were deduced from the DNA. The sample has some 53,000 clones; over 75% are singletons. Sequenced material: peripheral blood. The receptor's source is a man between 65 and 79 years old with acute or convalescent COVID-19.

The CDR3 here is CASSPGTAATNEQYF. In DNA form, the CDR3 reads TGTGCCAGCAGTCCCGGGACAGCCGCAACAAACGAGCAGTACTTC. The V gene is TRBV6-5, the J gene TRBJ2-7; 7 nucleotides line up with TRBD1. Germline assignment: CDR1 MNHEY and CDR2 SVGAGI. The V segment lost 5 bases and the J segment 5 bases; nucleotides outside the gene matches: 12. The CDR3 extends over 15 amino acids.